The rows below give T cell receptor beta chains drawn from one sample of a study of cytomegalovirus exposure and HLA in healthy donors. The table came from immunoSEQ multiplex PCR; TCRdb's copy has only in-frame clones and leaves some out. The repertoire holds about 190,000 clones, with more than 60% as singletons. Sequencing used PBMCs. The receptors were gathered from a woman aged 25 to 39 in good health and CMV-seropositive. The conserved cysteine and the conserved F or W are not part of the CDR3 here. Each record gives: V gene, J gene, clone size, CDR3 protein. The size of a clone is reported for some rows only, either as once, few or many, or as a class for expanded clones.

>TRBV30|TRBJ2-1|.
AWSGVAGGQNEQF
>TRBV2|TRBJ1-3|.
ASRAQGPGNTIY
>TRBV4-2|TRBJ2-3|.
ASSQGLAGGLDTQY
>TRBV19|TRBJ1-2|.
ASIKGVLNGYT
>TRBV19|TRBJ1-2|.
AASRQARGVGGYT
>TRBV7-2|TRBJ2-7|.
ASSLRGTRYEQY
>TRBV9|TRBJ2-1|.
ASSVVAGGHNEQF
>TRBV9|TRBJ2-7|.
ASSAGQGSFYEQY
>TRBV19|TRBJ2-7|few
ASSPGGLGYEQY
>TRBV7-2|TRBJ2-5|once
ASSLLGSGRRLETQY
>TRBV5-4|TRBJ1-2|.
ASNSTRGAYGYT